What follows are 15 T cell receptor beta chains derived from one specimen sequenced in a study of cytomegalovirus exposure and HLA in healthy donors. Both 60 Vbeta primers and 13 Jbeta primers went into the PCR. Here immunoSEQ multiplex PCR was the method, and the copy in TCRdb shows in-frame clones only, minus some. Here the sample spans more than 95,000 clones, roughly 70% being singletons. Sequenced sample: PBMCs. The receptor source for this set is a woman between 18 and 29 years old in good health and CMV-seronegative.

CDR3 coding DNA: TGTGCCAGCAGGGGTGCTAGCTCCTACAATGAGCAGTTCTTC. Translated: CASRGASSYNEQFF. This chain links TRBV5-6 with TRBJ2-1; D unresolved. The V end lost 5 bases, the J end lost 0 bases, and 9 bases lay between the germline ends. The V gene's germline CDR1 is SGHDT and CDR2 YYEEEE. The CDR3 is 14 amino acids.

In the case of this clone: The same CDR3 also results from other DNA sequences found in this sample. The CDR3 nucleotides are TGTGCCTGGACGAGGAACACTGAAGCTTTCTTT. It specifies CAWTRNTEAFF. J is TRBJ1-1 and V is TRBV30, with D hard to call. The CDR3 spans 11 residues. CDR1 is GTSNPN, CDR2 SVGIG, per germline (reference sequence). With 4 bases removed from V and 1 base from J, the gap between germline ends came to 4 bases. The variable domain in full, with the rest retrieved from reference TRBV30 and TRBJ1-1, is SQTIHQWPATLVQPVGSPLSLECTVEGTSNPNLYWYRQAAGRGLQLLFYSVGIGQISSEVPQNLSASRPQDRQFILSSKKLLLSDSGFYLCAWTRNTEAFFGQGTRLTVV.

J is TRBJ2-3 and V is TRBV29-1, with TRBD2 identical over 10 bases. CDR1 and CDR2 (germline): SQVTM, ANQGSEA. With 7 bases clipped from V and 0 bases from J, the junction kept 7 bases outside the gene matches. This CDR3 region has 15 residues. The CDR3 DNA reads TGCAGCGGGGTAGCGGGGGGCGTAAGCACAGATACGCAGTATTTT. It codes for CSGVAGGVSTDTQYF.

This chain connects TRBV6-1 to TRBJ2-6, with unresolved D. Germline values: CDR1 MNHNS, CDR2 SASEGT. The CDR3 consists of 15 residues. V shed 6 bases and J shed 2 bases, with 11 bases lying between them. CDR3 nucleotides: TGTGCCAGCAGGTCTAAATTCACTGGGGCCAACGTCCTGACTTTC. This translates into CASRSKFTGANVLTF.

The V and J genes are TRBV28 and TRBJ2-7; possibly TRBD1 for D (5 bases). Germline assignment: CDR1 MDHEN and CDR2 SYDVKM. Trimming stripped 1 base from V and 5 bases from J, with 12 bases between. The length of the CDR3 is 14 residues. The CDR3 here is CASSLYAGPDEQYF. CDR3 bases: TGTGCCAGCAGTTTATACGCAGGGCCAGACGAGCAGTACTTC.

The rearrangement links TRBV4-1 to TRBJ1-1; TRBD1 is a possible D gene (6 bases). Germline V gives CDR1 MGHRA, CDR2 YSYEKL. The CDR3 is 15 amino acids. V was cut by 4 bases and J by 2 bases, with 14 bases left in between. DNA of the CDR3: TGCGCCAGCAGCCCACAAGGGGGGGGCAACACTGAAGCTTTCTTT. Protein: CASSPQGGGNTEAFF.

Regarding this clone: One end of the junction fails to match germline, which may point to a read error. The genes are TRBV5-4 and TRBJ2-7; D is perhaps TRBD2 (5 bases). This CDR3 is 13 amino acids long. The germline V gene has CDR1 SGHNT and CDR2 YYREEE (reference sequence). In DNA form, the CDR3 reads TGTGCCAGCAGCCTACCCGGGGAAACGAGTCTGGACTTC. It yields the protein CASSLPGETSLDF.

This clone came up a few times. This chain joins TRBV6-5 and TRBJ2-7; 7 positions match TRBD1. CDR3 size: 15 residues. J gave up 7 bases and V 6 bases, and 15 bases lay outside the gene matches. The V gene's germline CDR1 is MNHEY and CDR2 SVGAGI. The CDR3 coding sequence is TGTGCCAGCAGAACCGACAGGGCGACACCGGGGGAGCAGTACTTC. Amino acids: CASRTDRATPGEQYF.

The sample holds a few counts of this clone. The CDR3 loop is CATSWDRGDGYTF. CDR3 in DNA: TGTGCCACCAGCTGGGACAGGGGAGATGGCTACACCTTC. The gene calls are TRBV15 and TRBJ1-2; TRBD1 matches 10 bases. From germline, CDR1 is LNHNV and CDR2 YYDKDF (reference sequence). V was clipped by 5 bases and J by 6 bases; unmatched bases: 3. The CDR3 has 13 amino acids.

The genes are TRBV5-6 and TRBJ1-2; possible D gene TRBD1, 6 bases. Germline lookup yields CDR1 SGHDT and CDR2 YYEEEE. The CDR3 covers 12 residues. V was clipped by 0 bases and J by 11 bases, with 11 bases between them. The CDR3 DNA reads TGTGCCAGCAGCTTGGGGACAGTTCCTTACACCTTC. Its protein is CASSLGTVPYTF. Together with reference TRBV5-6 and TRBJ1-2, the CDR3 gives the full variable domain: DAGVTQSPTHLIKTRGQQVTLRCSPKSGHDTVSWYQQALGQGPQFIFQYYEEEERQRGNFPDRFSGHQFPNYSSELNVNALLLGDSALYLCASSLGTVPYTFGSGTRLTVV.

The V and J genes are TRBV2 and TRBJ1-6; 7 nucleotides align to TRBD1. CDR1 is SNHLY and CDR2 is FYNNEI in the germline V gene. The CDR3 totals 13 residues. The junction had 5 bases not matched to a gene; V was cut back by 8 bases and J by 7 bases. CDR3 bases: TGTGCCAGCGAGGGACAGCCCAATTCACCCCTCCACTTT. It yields the protein CASEGQPNSPLHF.

This chain uses TRBV11-1 with TRBJ1-1, with TRBD1 matching over 11 bases. Germline CDR1 SGHAT, CDR2 FQDESV (reference sequence). The CDR3 spans 15 residues. Trimming removed 4 bases from V and 4 bases from J; junction bases left unmatched: 5. The CDR3, as DNA: TGTGCCAGCAGCTGGAGGACAGGGGGCATCACTGAAGCTTTCTTT. It yields the protein CASSWRTGGITEAFF.

The V and J genes are TRBV6-6 and TRBJ1-1, with D tentatively TRBD1 (5 bases). Germline loops: CDR1 MNHNY, CDR2 SVGAGI (reference sequence). The CDR3 covers 14 residues. V lost 2 bases and J 5 bases, leaving 12 bases between the germline ends. Here the CDR3 reads CASSYVGRATEAFF. CDR3 nucleotide sequence: TGTGCCAGCAGTTACGTGGGGCGAGCGACTGAAGCTTTCTTT.

The chain carries TRBV10-3 and TRBJ2-1; D call uncertain. V lost 0 bases, J lost 8 bases, and 5 bases lay in between. The CDR3 runs 12 residues. CDR1 and CDR2 from the germline V gene are ENHRY and SYGVKD. CDR3: CAISESTDEQFF. CDR3 coding DNA: TGTGCCATCAGTGAGTCGACTGATGAGCAGTTCTTC.

To note about this clone: This is likely a read error, given that the CDR3 carries no conserved phenylalanine or tryptophan at its end. The DNA is omitted, as the CDR3 cannot be located on it reliably, and the CDR3 follows TCRdb's listing. This chain joins TRBV30 and TRBJ1-1. The V gene's germline CDR1 is GTSNPN and CDR2 SVGIG (reference sequence). The CDR3 numbers 12 amino acids, ends counted. The CDR3 sequence: CAWSRRNTEALV.